This T cell receptor (beta chain) was sequenced for a study of OX40 agonist ivuxolimab in advanced cancers. V was shortened by 2 bases and J by 1 base, with 23 bases between the two germline ends. The V gene's germline CDR1 is MRHNA and CDR2 SNTAGT. This CDR3 has 19 residues. Profiled with immunoSEQ multiplex PCR; TCRdb holds only in-frame clones, not every one. The sample consists of roughly 99,000 clones, approximately 90% of them appearing once. The sequences come from CD4+ or CD8+ T cells sorted from blood, collected in a trial of the OX40 agonist ivuxolimab. This sequence was found in an adult with an advanced solid tumor such as melanoma, head and neck, liver or kidney cancer. The chain uses TRBV6-4 and TRBJ1-1, with unresolved D. The CDR3 region is CASSDPFIHIERGNTEAFF. CDR3 nucleotides: TGTGCCAGCAGTGACCCATTCATTCATATAGAGCGGGGGAACACTGAAGCTTTCTTT.